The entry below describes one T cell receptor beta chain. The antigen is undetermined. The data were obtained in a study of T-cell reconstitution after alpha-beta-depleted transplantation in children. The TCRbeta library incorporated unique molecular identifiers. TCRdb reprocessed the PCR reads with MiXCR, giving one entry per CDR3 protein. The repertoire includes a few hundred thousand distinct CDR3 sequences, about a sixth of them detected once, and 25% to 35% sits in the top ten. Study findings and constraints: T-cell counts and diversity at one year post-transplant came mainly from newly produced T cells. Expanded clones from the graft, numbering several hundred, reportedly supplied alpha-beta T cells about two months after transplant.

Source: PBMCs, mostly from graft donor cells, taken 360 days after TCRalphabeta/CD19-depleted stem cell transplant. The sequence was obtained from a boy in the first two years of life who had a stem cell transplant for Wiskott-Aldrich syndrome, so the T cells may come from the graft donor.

The CDR3 reads CASSLWGRAETQYF. In DNA, the CDR3 is TGTGCCAGCAGTTTATGGGGGAGGGCGGAGACCCAGTACTTC. J is TRBJ2-5 and V is TRBV28; 7 bases fit TRBD2. Germline V gene lookup returns CDR1 MDHEN and CDR2 SYDVKM. The CDR3 consists of 14 residues. Germline trimming cut 0 bases from V and 5 bases from J; bases unmatched to any gene: 3.